The entry below describes one T cell receptor beta chain. Per the original methods: Nucleated cell number was recorded as an estimate derived from reference gene primer amplification. The data were produced by immunoSEQ multiplex PCR, yet TCRdb's version contains in-frame clones alone and is incomplete. For V, J and clone size, that table is used; D and trimming come from the DNA. The table shows about 38,000 clones, with about 88% occurring only once. These data come from a study of blood T cell repertoires in COVID-19. At the level of the study: The study drew acute and convalescent COVID-19 samples from the United States, Italy and Spain. In each case, the material was cDNA or gDNA derived from T cells, B-cell-depleted T cells, or PBMCs.

This CDR3 is 15 amino acids long. J lost 5 bases, V lost 3 bases, and 8 bases had no gene match. Looked up from germline, CDR1 is LGHNA and CDR2 is YSLEER. This chain joins TRBV4-3 and TRBJ2-5, with 8 bases identical to TRBD2. The TCR comes from a man between 65 and 85 years old with active COVID-19. Material for sequencing was peripheral blood. In DNA, the CDR3 is TGCGCCAGCAGCCACGCTTGGACTAGCCTTGAGACCCAGTACTTC. This encodes CASSHAWTSLETQYF.